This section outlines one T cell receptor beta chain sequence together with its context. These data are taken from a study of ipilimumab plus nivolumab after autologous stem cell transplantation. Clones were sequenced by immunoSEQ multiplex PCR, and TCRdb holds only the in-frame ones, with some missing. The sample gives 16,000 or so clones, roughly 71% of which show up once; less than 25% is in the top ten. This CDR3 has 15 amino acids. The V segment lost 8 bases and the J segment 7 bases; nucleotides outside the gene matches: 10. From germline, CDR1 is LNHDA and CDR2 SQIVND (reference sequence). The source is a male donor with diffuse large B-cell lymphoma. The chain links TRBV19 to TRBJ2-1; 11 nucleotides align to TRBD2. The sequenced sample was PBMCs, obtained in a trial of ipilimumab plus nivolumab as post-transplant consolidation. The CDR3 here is CASGFRLAGRNEQFF. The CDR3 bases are TGTGCCAGTGGCTTTAGACTAGCGGGGAGGAATGAGCAGTTCTTC. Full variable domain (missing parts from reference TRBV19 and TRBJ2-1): DGGITQSPKYLFRKEGQNVTLSCEQNLNHDAMYWYRQDPGQGLRLIYYSQIVNDFQKGDIAEGYSVSREKKESFPLTVTSAQKNPTAFYLCASGFRLAGRNEQFFGPGTRLTVL.